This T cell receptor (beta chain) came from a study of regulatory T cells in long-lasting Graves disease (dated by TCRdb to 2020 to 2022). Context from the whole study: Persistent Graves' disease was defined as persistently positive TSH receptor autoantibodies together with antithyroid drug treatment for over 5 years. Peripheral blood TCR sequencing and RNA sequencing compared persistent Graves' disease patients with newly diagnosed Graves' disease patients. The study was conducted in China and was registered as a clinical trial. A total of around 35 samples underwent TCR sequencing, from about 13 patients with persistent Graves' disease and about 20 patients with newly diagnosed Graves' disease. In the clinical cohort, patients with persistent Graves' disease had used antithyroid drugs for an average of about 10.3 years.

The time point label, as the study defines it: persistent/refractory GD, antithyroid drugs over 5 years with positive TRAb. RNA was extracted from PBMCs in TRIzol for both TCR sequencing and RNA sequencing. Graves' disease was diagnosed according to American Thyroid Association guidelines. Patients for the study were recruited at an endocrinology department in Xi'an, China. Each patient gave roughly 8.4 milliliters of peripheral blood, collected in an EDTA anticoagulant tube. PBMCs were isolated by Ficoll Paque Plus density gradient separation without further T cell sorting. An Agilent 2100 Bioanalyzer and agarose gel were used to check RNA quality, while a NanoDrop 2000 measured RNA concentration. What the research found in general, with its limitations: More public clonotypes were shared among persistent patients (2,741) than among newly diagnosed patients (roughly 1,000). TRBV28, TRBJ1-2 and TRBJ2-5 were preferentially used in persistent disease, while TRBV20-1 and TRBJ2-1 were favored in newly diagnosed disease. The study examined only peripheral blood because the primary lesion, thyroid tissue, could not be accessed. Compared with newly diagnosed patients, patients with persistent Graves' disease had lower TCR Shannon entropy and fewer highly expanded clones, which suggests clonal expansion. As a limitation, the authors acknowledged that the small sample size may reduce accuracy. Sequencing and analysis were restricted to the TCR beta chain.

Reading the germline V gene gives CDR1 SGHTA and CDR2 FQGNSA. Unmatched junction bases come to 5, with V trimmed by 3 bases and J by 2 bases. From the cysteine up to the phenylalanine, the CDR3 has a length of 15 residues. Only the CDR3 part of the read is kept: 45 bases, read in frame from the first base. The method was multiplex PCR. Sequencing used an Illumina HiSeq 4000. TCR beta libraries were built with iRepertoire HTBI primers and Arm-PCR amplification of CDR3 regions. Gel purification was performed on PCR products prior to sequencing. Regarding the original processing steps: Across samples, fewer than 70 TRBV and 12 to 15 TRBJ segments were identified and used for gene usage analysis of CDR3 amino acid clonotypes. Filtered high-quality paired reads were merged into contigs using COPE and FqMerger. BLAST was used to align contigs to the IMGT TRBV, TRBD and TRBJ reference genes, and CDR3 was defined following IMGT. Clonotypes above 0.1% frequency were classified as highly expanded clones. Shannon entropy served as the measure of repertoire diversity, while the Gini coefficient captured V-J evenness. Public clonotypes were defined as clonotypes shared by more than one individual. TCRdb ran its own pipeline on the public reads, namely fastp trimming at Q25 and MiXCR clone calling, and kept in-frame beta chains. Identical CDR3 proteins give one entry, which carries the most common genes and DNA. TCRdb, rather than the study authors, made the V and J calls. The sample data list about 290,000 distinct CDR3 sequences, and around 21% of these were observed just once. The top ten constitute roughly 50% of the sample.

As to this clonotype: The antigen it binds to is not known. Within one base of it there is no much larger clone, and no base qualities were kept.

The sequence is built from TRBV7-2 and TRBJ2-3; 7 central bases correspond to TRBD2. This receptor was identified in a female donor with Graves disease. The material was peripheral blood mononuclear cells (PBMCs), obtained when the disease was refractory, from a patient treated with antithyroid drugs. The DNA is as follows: TGTGCCAGCAGCTTGGCTAGCGGATACACAGATACGCAGTATTTT. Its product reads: CASSLASGYTDTQYF.